This T cell receptor (beta chain) was profiled in a study of shared clonotypes between healthy human individuals. This clone was observed once. Assay used: immunoSEQ multiplex PCR; TCRdb lists only in-frame clones, some missing. Seen here are hundreds of thousands of clones, around three quarters observed once, and the top ten hold around 1.8%. The sequenced material came from memory CD4+ T cells sorted from blood. Described subset: CD45RA-negative fraction. The TCR was taken from a woman younger than 45 in good health.

CDR3 protein: CASSEAELAGSYEQYF. In DNA form, the CDR3 reads TGTGCCAGCAGTGAAGCTGAACTAGCGGGGTCCTACGAGCAGTACTTC. The chain combines TRBV6-1 with TRBJ2-7; 10 bases align to TRBD2. The germline V gene encodes CDR1 MNHNS and CDR2 SASEGT. The ends lost 0 bases at V and 1 base at J; junction bases unmatched: 3. The CDR3 contains 16 residues.